These 5 T cell receptor beta chains came from one sample sequenced in a study (dated by TCRdb to between 2015 and 2016). Receptor libraries were prepared by 5' RACE. The data were produced on an Illumina MiSeq. TCRdb handled the public reads itself, with Q25 trimming in fastp and clone calling in MiXCR, and kept productive beta chains. For every CDR3 protein sequence, its rows merge into one entry that carries the most common genes and DNA. The table for this sample lists around 44,000 distinct CDR3 sequences; 25% to 35% of them were counted only once. 4% to 4.5% of the sample lies in the top ten. The sample consisted of tumor-infiltrating memory CD4+ T cells sorted from the breast tumor. What the cell subset or site label conveys for this sample: memory CD4+ T cells, CD4+CD45RO+CD25-. The receptors were sampled from a female donor with breast cancer.

This rearrangement joins TRBV6-2 or TRBV6-3 to TRBJ2-5, with D perhaps matching TRBD1 (6 bases). V was trimmed by 4 bases and J by 4 bases, leaving 10 bases between them. The germline V gene encodes CDR1 MNHEY and CDR2 SVGEGT. This CDR3 has 13 amino acids. In DNA, the CDR3 is TGTGCCAGCAGTTCACAGGGAAGAGAGACCCAGTACTTC. Protein sequence: CASSSQGRETQYF.

A note on this clonotype: A read error may account for a junction end that differs from germline. This chain uses TRBV28 with TRBJ2-1; possibly TRBD2 for D (7 bases). CDR3 size: 13 residues. Germline V CDR1 and CDR2: MDHEN, SYDVKM. In DNA form, the CDR3 reads TGTGCCAGCAGTTTGGGGGGGCGGAATGGGCAGTTCTTC. The encoded protein is CASSLGGRNGQFF.

This clonotype was observed a few times. The chain has TRBV20-1 and TRBJ1-6; weak D call: TRBD1 (6 bases). Trimming left V 0 bases short and J 5 bases short, with 14 bases between. This CDR3 is 16 amino acids long. Germline-derived CDR1 and CDR2 are DFQATT and SNEGSKA (reference sequence). This CDR3 reads CSARDLTGTNNSPLHF. The DNA of the CDR3 is TGCAGTGCTAGAGATCTTACCGGGACAAATAATTCACCCCTCCACTTT.

This clonotype was detected a few times. The gene calls are TRBV20-1 and TRBJ2-7; weak D call: TRBD2 (5 bases). V gave up 0 bases and J gave up 8 bases, with 20 bases separating them. The CDR3 extends over 15 amino acids. CDR1 and CDR2 (germline): DFQATT, SNEGSKA (reference sequence). The CDR3 DNA follows: TGCAGTGCTAGAGATAGGGTCGGGGAAAAGCCGAAGCAGTACTTC. Protein sequence: CSARDRVGEKPKQYF.

V usage is TRBV7-3 and J usage is TRBJ2-7; TRBD1 aligns across 7 bases. V lost 0 bases, J lost 4 bases, and 0 bases stayed unmatched. In germline, CDR1 is SGHTA, CDR2 FQGTGA. The CDR3 extends over 13 amino acids. The CDR3 DNA reads as TGTGCCAGCAGCTTAACGACAGGGTACGAGCAGTACTTC. Amino acid sequence: CASSLTTGYEQYF.